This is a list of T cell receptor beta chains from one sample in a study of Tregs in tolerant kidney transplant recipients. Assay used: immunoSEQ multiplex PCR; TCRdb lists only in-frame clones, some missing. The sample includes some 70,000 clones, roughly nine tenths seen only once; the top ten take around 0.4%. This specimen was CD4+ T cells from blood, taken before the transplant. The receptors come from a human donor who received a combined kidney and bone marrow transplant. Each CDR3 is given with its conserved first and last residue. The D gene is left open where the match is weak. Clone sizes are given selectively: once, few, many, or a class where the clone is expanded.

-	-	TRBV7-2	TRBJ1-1	CASSGLMNTEAFF	TGTGCCAGCAGCGGACTTATGAACACTGAAGCTTTCTTT
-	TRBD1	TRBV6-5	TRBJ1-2	CASSPDRAYGYTF	TGTGCCAGCAGCCCGGACAGGGCCTATGGCTACACCTTC
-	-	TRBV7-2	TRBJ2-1	CATREGHSYNEQFF	TGTGCCACTAGAGAGGGCCACTCCTACAATGAGCAGTTCTTC
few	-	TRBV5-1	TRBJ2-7	CASSLGSVSYEQYF	TGCGCCAGCAGCTTGGGGTCAGTTTCCTACGAGCAGTACTTC
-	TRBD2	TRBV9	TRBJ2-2	CASSSRRGRGTGELFF	TGTGCCAGCAGCTCGAGACGTGGGAGGGGCACCGGGGAGCTGTTTTTT
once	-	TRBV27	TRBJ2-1	CASSFGGALREIEQFF	TGTGCCAGCAGTTTTGGGGGGGCCTTACGTGAGATTGAGCAGTTCTTC
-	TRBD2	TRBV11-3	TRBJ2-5	CASSRGGSQETQYF	TGTGCCAGCAGCCGGGGGGGGAGCCAAGAGACCCAGTACTTC
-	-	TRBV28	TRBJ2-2	CASSPPGQGGPGELFF	TGTGCCAGCAGTCCCCCCGGACAGGGAGGGCCCGGGGAGCTGTTTTTT
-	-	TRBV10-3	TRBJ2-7	CAISETDSKRFAYEQYF	TGTGCCATCAGTGAGACGGACAGCAAGAGATTCGCATACGAGCAGTACTTC
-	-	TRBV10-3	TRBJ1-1	CATQASPSPEAFF	TGTGCCACCCAGGCAAGCCCGTCCCCTGAAGCTTTCTTT